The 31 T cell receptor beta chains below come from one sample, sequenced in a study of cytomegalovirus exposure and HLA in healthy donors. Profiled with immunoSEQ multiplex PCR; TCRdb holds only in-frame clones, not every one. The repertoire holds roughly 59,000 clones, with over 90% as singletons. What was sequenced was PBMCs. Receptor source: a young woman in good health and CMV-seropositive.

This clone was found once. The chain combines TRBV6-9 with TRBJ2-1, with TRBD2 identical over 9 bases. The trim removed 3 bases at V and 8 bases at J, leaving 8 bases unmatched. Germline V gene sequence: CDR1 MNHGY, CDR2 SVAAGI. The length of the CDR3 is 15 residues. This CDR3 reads CASSYRRGGQYEQFF. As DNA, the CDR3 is TGTGCCAGCAGTTACCGGCGGGGGGGCCAGTATGAGCAGTTCTTC.

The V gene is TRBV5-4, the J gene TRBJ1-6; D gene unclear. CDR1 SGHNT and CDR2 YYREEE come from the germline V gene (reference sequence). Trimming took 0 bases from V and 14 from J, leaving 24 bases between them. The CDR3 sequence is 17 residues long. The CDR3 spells CASSLDKGRTPTGALHF. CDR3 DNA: TGTGCCAGCAGCTTGGATAAGGGAAGGACGCCGACCGGGGCCCTCCACTTT.

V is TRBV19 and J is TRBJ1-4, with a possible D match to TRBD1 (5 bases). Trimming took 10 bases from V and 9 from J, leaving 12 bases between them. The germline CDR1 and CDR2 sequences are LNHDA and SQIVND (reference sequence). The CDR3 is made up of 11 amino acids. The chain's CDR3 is CATKGPKKLFF. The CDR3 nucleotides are TGTGCCACTAAGGGGCCGAAAAAACTGTTTTTT.

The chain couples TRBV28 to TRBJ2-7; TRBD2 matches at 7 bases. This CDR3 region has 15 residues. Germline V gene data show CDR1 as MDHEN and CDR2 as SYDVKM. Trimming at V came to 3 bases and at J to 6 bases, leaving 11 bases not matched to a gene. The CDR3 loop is CASSFWAGAGSEQYF. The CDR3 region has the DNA TGTGCCAGCAGTTTTTGGGCGGGAGCCGGTAGCGAGCAGTACTTC.

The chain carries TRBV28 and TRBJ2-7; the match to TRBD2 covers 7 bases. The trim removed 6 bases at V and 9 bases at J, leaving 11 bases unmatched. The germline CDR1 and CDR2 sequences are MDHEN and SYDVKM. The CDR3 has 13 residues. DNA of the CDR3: TGTGCCAGCAGATTGGGGGAGGGAGGTCGGCAGTACTTC. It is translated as CASRLGEGGRQYF.

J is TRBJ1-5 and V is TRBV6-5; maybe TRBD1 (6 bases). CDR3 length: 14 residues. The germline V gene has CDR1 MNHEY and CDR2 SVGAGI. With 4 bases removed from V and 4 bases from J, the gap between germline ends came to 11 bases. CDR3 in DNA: TGTGCCAGCAGTTTGGGGGCCGGGAATCAGCCCCAGCATTTT. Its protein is CASSLGAGNQPQHF.

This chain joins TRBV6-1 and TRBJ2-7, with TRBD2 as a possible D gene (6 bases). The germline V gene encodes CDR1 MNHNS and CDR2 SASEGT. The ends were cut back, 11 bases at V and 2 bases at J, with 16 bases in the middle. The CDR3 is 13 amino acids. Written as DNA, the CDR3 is TGTGCCGGCCGGGGGTTCGGGACCTACGAGCAGTACTTC. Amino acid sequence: CAGRGFGTYEQYF.

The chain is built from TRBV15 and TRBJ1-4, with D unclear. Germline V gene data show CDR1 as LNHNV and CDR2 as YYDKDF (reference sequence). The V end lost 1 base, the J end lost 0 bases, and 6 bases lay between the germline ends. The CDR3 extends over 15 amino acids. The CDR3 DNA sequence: TGTGCCACCAGCAGAGGGCCGCCAACTAATGAAAAACTGTTTTTT. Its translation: CATSRGPPTNEKLFF. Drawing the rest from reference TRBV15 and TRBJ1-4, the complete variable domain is DAMVIQNPRYQVTQFGKPVTLSCSQTLNHNVMYWYQQKSSQAPKLLFHYYDKDFNNEADTPDNFQSRRPNTSFCFLDIRSPGLGDTAMYLCATSRGPPTNEKLFFGSGTQLSVL.

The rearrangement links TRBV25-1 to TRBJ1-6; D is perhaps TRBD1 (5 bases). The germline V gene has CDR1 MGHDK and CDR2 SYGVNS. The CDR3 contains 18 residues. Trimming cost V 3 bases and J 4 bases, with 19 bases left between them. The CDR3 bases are TGTGCCAGCAGTGATCCGGGGAGGGGCTCCCCTTATAATTCACCCCTCCACTTT. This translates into CASSDPGRGSPYNSPLHF.

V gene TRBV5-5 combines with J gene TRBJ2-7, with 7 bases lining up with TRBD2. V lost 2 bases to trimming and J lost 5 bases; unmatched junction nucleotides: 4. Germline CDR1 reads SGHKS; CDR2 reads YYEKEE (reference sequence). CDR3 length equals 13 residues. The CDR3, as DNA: TGTGCCAGCAGCTTCTTGGGAGGGGACGAGCAGTACTTC. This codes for CASSFLGGDEQYF.

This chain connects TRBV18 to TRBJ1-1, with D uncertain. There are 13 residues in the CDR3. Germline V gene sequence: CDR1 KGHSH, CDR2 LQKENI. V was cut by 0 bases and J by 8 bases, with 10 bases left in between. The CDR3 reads CASSPPITAEAFF. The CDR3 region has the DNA TGTGCCAGCTCACCACCGATCACAGCCGAAGCTTTCTTT. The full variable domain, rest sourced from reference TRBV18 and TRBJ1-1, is NAGVMQNPRHLVRRRGQEARLRCSPMKGHSHVYWYRQLPEEGLKFMVYLQKENIIDESGMPKERFSAEFPKEGPSILRIQQVVRGDSAAYFCASSPPITAEAFFGQGTRLTVV.

The CDR3 nucleotides read TGTGCCAGCAGCGGGGGACAGGGGGCTGGAAACACCATATATTTT. This encodes CASSGGQGAGNTIYF. The J gene is TRBJ1-3, the V gene TRBV5-6; 11 bases fit TRBD1. V trimming: 4 bases; J trimming: 2 bases; junction bases outside the gene matches: 2. The CDR3 spans 15 residues. The V gene's germline CDR1 is SGHDT and CDR2 YYEEEE.

This CDR3 is CASPRPGGNEKLFF. The CDR3 DNA reads as TGTGCCAGCCCCCGACCAGGGGGGAATGAAAAACTGTTTTTT. The chain couples TRBV2 to TRBJ1-4, with 7 bases identical to TRBD1. The germline gives CDR1 SNHLY, CDR2 FYNNEI. The CDR3 is 14 residues long. J was trimmed by 5 bases and V by 8 bases; bases with no gene match: 8. The variable domain in full, completed from reference TRBV2 and TRBJ1-4, reads EPEVTQTPSHQVTQMGQEVILRCVPISNHLYFYWYRQILGQKVEFLVSFYNNEISEKSEIFDDQFSVERPDGSNFTLKIRSTKLEDSAMYFCASPRPGGNEKLFFGSGTQLSVL.

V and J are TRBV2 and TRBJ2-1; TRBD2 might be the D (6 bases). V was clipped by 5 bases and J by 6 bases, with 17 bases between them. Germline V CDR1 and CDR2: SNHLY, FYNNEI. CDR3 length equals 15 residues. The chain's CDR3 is CASSPPPGGFNEQFF. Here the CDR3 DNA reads TGTGCCAGCAGTCCCCCTCCCGGGGGATTCAATGAGCAGTTCTTC.

The CDR3 region is CASMGLAYEQYF. CDR3 DNA sequence: TGTGCCAGCATGGGACTAGCCTACGAGCAGTACTTC. This chain links TRBV28 with TRBJ2-7; TRBD2 agrees at 8 bases. This CDR3 is 12 amino acids long. Trimming took 7 bases from V and 2 from J; bases not matched to a gene: 1. Germline V lookup: CDR1 MDHEN, CDR2 SYDVKM.

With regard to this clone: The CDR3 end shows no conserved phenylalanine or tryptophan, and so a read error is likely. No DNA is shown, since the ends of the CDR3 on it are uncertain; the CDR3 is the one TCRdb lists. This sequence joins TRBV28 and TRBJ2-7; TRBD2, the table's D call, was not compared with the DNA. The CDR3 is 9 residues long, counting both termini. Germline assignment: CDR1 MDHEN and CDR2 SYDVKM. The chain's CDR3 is CASSLSSES.

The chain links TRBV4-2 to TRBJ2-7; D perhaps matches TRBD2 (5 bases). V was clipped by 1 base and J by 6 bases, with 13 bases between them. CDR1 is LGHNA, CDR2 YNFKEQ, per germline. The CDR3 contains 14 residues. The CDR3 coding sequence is TGTGCCAGCAGCCAAGCCGGGATTCCTAGCGAGCAGTACTTC. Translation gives CASSQAGIPSEQYF.

The DNA of the CDR3 is TGTGCCAGCAGCTTGGGGGGTAGCGGGAGGGTCTACAATGAGCAGTTCTTC. Encoded protein: CASSLGGSGRVYNEQFF. This rearrangement joins TRBV11-3 to TRBJ2-1; TRBD2 matches 11 bases. J gave up 3 bases and V 3 bases, and 7 bases lay outside the gene matches. Germline V CDR1 and CDR2: SGHNT, YENEEA. CDR3 length: 17 residues.

The CDR3 bases are TGTGCCAGCAGTTCAGACAGATACACTGAAGCTTTCTTT. This codes for CASSSDRYTEAFF. The chain carries TRBV28 and TRBJ1-1; TRBD1 might be the D (5 bases). Trimming left V 4 bases short and J 3 bases short, with 9 bases between. The germline V gene has CDR1 MDHEN and CDR2 SYDVKM. The CDR3 is made up of 13 amino acids. Complete variable domain (other parts from reference TRBV28 and TRBJ1-1): DVKVTQSSRYLVKRTGEKVFLECVQDMDHENMFWYRQDPGLGLRLIYFSYDVKMKEKGDIPEGYSVSREKKERFSLILESASTNQTSMYLCASSSDRYTEAFFGQGTRLTVV.

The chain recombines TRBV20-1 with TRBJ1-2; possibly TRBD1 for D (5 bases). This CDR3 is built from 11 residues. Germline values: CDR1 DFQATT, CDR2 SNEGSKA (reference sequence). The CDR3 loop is CRPGLPYGYTF. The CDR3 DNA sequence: TGCCGCCCGGGACTCCCTTATGGCTACACCTTC.

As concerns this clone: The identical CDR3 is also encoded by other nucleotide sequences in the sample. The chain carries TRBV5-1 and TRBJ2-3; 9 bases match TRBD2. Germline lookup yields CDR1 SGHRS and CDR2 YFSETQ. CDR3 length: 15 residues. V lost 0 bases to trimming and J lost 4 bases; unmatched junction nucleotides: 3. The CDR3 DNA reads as TGCGCCAGCAGCTTGGCGGCTAGCGGGGCAGATACGCAGTATTTT. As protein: CASSLAASGADTQYF. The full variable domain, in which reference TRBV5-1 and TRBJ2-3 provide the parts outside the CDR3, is KAGVTQTPRYLIKTRGQQVTLSCSPISGHRSVSWYQQTPGQGLQFLFEYFSETQRNKGNFPGRFSGRQFSNSRSEMNVSTLELGDSALYLCASSLAASGADTQYFGPGTRLTVL.

CDR3 DNA: TGTGCCAGCAGCACGGGGACTAGCGGAGAGACCCAGTACTTC. It codes for CASSTGTSGETQYF. The V gene is TRBV7-3, the J gene TRBJ2-5; 11 nucleotides match TRBD2. The CDR3 has 14 residues. Germline-derived CDR1 and CDR2 are SGHTA and FQGTGA. V lost 5 bases to trimming and J lost 4 bases; unmatched junction nucleotides: 3. Based on the CDR3 plus reference TRBV7-3 and TRBJ2-5, the full variable domain is GAGVSQTPSNKVTEKGKYVELRCDPISGHTALYWYRQSLGQGPEFLIYFQGTGAADDSGLPNDRFFAVRPEGSVSTLKIQRTERGDSAVYLCASSTGTSGETQYFGPGTRLLVL.

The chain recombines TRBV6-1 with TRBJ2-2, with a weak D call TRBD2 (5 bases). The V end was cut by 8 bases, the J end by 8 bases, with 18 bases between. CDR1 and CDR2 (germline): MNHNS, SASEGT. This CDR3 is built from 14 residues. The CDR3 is CASHPSSRIGELFF. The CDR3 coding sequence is TGTGCCAGCCACCCTAGCAGCCGCATAGGGGAGCTGTTTTTT.

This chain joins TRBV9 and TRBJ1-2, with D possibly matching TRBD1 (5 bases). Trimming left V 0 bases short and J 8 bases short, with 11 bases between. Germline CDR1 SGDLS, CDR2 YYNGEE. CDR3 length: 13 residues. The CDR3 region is CASSVGQWGGYTF. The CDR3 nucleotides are TGTGCCAGCAGCGTAGGACAGTGGGGAGGCTACACCTTC. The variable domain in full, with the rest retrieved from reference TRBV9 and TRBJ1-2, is DSGVTQTPKHLITATGQRVTLRCSPRSGDLSVYWYQQSLDQGLQFLIQYYNGEERAKGNILERFSAQQFPDLHSELNLSSLELGDSALYFCASSVGQWGGYTFGSGTRLTVV.

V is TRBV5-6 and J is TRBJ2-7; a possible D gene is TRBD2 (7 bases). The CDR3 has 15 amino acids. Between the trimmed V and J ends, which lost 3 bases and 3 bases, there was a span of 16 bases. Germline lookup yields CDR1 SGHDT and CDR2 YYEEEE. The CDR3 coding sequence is TGTGCCAGCAGCTCCAGGGGACTAAGCCACTACGAGCAGTACTTC. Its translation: CASSSRGLSHYEQYF.

The CDR3 region is CASSLNQGARNTIYF. In DNA, the CDR3 is TGTGCCAGCAGTTTAAATCAGGGGGCCAGAAACACCATATATTTT. The chain is built from TRBV27 and TRBJ1-3; TRBD1 aligns across 8 bases. Germline CDR1 is MNHEY and CDR2 is SMNVEV (reference sequence). CDR3 length: 15 amino acids. After removal of 2 bases from V and 5 bases from J, the junction contained 5 bases not matched to a gene.

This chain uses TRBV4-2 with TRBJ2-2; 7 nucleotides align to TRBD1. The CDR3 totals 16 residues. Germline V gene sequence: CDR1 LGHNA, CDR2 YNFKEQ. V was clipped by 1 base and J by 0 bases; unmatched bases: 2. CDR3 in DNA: TGTGCCAGCAGCCAAGGGCAGGGGGCGAACACCGGGGAGCTGTTTTTT. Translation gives CASSQGQGANTGELFF.

The CDR3 protein is CASRTGNQPQHF. The CDR3 DNA follows: TGTGCCAGCAGGACAGGGAATCAGCCCCAGCATTTT. This chain connects TRBV27 to TRBJ1-5; TRBD1 aligns across 7 bases. Germline V lookup: CDR1 MNHEY, CDR2 SMNVEV (reference sequence). Trimming took 6 bases from V and 4 from J; bases not matched to a gene: 0. This CDR3 spans 12 amino acids.

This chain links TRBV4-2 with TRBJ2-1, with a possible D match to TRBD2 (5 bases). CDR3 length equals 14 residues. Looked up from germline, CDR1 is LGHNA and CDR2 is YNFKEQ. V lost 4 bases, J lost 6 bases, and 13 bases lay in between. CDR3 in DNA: TGTGCCAGCAGCCTATCGGGGAGTGGCAATGAGCAGTTCTTC. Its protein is CASSLSGSGNEQFF.

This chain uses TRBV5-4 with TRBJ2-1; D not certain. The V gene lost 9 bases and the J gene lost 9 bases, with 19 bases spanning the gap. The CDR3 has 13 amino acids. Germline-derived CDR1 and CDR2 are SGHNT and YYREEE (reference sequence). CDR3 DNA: TGTGCCACCACCTCGGCTGGGCTTACTGAGCAGTTCTTC. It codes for CATTSAGLTEQFF.

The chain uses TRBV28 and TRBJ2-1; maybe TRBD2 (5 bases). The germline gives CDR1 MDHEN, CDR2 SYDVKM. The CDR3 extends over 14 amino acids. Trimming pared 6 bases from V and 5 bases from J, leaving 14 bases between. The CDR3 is CASSLQRIDNEQFF. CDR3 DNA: TGTGCCAGCAGCCTCCAGCGGATAGACAATGAGCAGTTCTTC.